This note documents a single TCR beta chain sequence. Its antigen is not known. The data originate from a study of cytomegalovirus exposure and HLA in healthy donors. General study findings and limits: Cytomegalovirus-associated status was assigned to more than 150 TCR beta chains. The Asian-associated ancestry cluster reportedly had fewer N-insertions than the approximately 700-donor mean in a later analysis. A later analysis showed HLA-associated TCR beta chains outstripping equally common others in clonal expansion.

PCR amplification relied on 60 Vbeta primers (plus 13 Jbeta primers). Only in-frame clones appear in the TCRdb table, and some are missing; sequencing was by immunoSEQ multiplex PCR. The data show about 190,000 clones, with about 85% seen just once and less than 4.5% held by the top ten. The TCR originated in a man in his fifties or sixties in good health and CMV-seronegative. Material: PBMCs.

The CDR3 here is CASSYSGTGRYEQYF. The CDR3 nucleotides read TGTGCCAGCAGTTACTCCGGGACAGGGAGGTACGAGCAGTACTTC. The rearrangement links TRBV6-5 to TRBJ2-7; 9 positions match TRBD1. CDR3 length equals 15 residues. The trim removed 0 bases at V and 4 bases at J, leaving 4 bases unmatched. The germline V gene has CDR1 MNHEY and CDR2 SVGAGI.